The TCR beta chain under discussion was sequenced for a study of CD8+ T cells in alopecia areata. The germline CDR1 and CDR2 sequences are SGHNT and YENEEA. The CDR3 has 14 amino acids. V was pared by 1 base and J by 4 bases, with 8 bases between. Reverse transcription of extracted RNA yielded cDNA, which provided the sequencing template. Generated by immunoSEQ multiplex PCR, the TCRdb table keeps only in-frame clones and is missing some. The table has 210,000 or so clones, approximately 72% seen once. The treatment denotes: oral pan-JAK inhibitor, 5-10 mg twice daily. Researchers gathered lesional scalp punch biopsies and peripheral blood from patients with alopecia areata.

The chain links TRBV11-3 to TRBJ2-1; D is perhaps TRBD2 (5 bases). This clonotype was sampled from a human donor with alopecia areata. The sequencing used CD4+ T cells sorted from blood, collected at week 44, from a patient treated with tofacitinib. The CDR3 loop reads CASSLVGVYNEQFF. DNA of the CDR3: TGTGCCAGCAGCTTAGTCGGGGTATACAATGAGCAGTTCTTC. Based on the CDR3 plus reference TRBV11-3 and TRBJ2-1, the full variable domain is EAGVVQSPRYKIIEKKQPVAFWCNPISGHNTLYWYLQNLGQGPELLIRYENEEAVDDSQLPKDRFSAERLKGVDSTLKIQPAELGDSAVYLCASSLVGVYNEQFFGPGTRLTVL.